Reported below is one TCR beta chain. CDR1 and CDR2 (germline): MGHRA, YSYEKL. The CDR3 has 16 amino acids. Losses at the gene ends were 0 bases for V and 3 bases for J; bases not matched to a gene: 7. The data were obtained in a study of blood T cell repertoires in COVID-19. In the study overall: T cells, B-cell-depleted T cells, or PBMCs supplied cDNA or gDNA.

Authors' data handling: The assay estimated nucleated cells by amplifying reference gene primers. Clones were sequenced by immunoSEQ multiplex PCR, and TCRdb holds only the in-frame ones, with some missing. V and J calls and clone size are as listed in that table; D and trimming were resolved from the DNA. The profile shows tens of thousands of clones, approximately 85% of them singletons. Sequenced sample: peripheral blood. The V gene is TRBV4-1, the J gene TRBJ2-7; TRBD2 aligns across 8 bases. This TCR derives from a human donor in a cohort sampled during active COVID-19. CDR3 in amino acids: CASSQDLRGGIYEQYF. The CDR3 DNA follows: TGCGCCAGCAGCCAAGATCTACGGGGGGGGATCTACGAGCAGTACTTC.